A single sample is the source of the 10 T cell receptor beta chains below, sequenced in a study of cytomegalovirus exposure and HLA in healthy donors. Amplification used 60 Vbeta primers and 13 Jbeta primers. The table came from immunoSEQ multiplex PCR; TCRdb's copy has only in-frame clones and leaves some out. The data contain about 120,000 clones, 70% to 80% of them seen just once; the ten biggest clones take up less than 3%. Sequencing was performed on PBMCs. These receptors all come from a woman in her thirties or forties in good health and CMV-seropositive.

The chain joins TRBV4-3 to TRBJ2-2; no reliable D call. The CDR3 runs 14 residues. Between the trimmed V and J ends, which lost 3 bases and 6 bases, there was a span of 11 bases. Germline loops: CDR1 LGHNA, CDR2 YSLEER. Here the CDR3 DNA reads TGCGCCAGCAGCCAGGCTATGCTAGCCGGGGAGCTGTTTTTT. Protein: CASSQAMLAGELFF.

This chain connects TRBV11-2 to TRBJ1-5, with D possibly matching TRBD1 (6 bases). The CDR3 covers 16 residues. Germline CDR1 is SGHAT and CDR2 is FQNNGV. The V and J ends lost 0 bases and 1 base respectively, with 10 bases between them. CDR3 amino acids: CASSLDTGNSNQPQHF. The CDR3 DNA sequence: TGTGCCAGCAGCTTAGACACAGGGAACAGCAATCAGCCCCAGCATTTT.

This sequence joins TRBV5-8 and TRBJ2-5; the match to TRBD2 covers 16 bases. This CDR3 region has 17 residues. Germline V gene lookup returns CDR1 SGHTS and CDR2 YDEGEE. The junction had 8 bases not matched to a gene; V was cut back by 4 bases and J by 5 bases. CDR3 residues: CASSLGTSGRAVETQYF. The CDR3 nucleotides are TGTGCCAGCAGCCTGGGGACTAGCGGGAGGGCCGTTGAGACCCAGTACTTC. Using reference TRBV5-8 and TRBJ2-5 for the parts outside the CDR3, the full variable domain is EAGVTQSPTHLIKTRGQQATLRCSPISGHTSVYWYQQALGLGLQFLLWYDEGEERNRGNFPPRFSGRQFPNYSSELNVNALELEDSALYLCASSLGTSGRAVETQYFGPGTRLLVL.

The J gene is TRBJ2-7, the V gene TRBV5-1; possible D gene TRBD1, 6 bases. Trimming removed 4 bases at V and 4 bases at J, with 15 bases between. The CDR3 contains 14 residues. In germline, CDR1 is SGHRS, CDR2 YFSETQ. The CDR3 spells CASSPGHSGYEQYF. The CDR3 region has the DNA TGCGCCAGCAGCCCGGGACACAGTGGATACGAGCAGTACTTC.

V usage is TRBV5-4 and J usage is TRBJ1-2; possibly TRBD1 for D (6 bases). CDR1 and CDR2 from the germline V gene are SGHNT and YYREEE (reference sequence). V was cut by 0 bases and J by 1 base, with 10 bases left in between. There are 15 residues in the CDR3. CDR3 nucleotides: TGTGCCAGCAGCTTGGGGCAGGGGATTAACTATGGCTACACCTTC. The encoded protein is CASSLGQGINYGYTF.

The CDR3 DNA follows: TGTGCCAGTAGTATCGAGACTAGCGGCTCCTACGAGCAGTACTTC. This encodes CASSIETSGSYEQYF. The chain is built from TRBV19 and TRBJ2-7; 9 nucleotides line up with TRBD2. The CDR3 runs 15 residues. J lost 0 bases, V lost 3 bases, and 3 bases had no gene match. CDR1 LNHDA and CDR2 SQIVND come from the germline V gene (reference sequence).

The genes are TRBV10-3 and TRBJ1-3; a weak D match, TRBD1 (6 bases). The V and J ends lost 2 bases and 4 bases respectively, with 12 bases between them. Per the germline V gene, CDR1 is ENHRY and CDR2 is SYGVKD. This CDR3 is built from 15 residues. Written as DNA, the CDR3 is TGTGCCATCAGTGAGGCCCCAGGACAGGGAAACACCATATATTTT. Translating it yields CAISEAPGQGNTIYF.

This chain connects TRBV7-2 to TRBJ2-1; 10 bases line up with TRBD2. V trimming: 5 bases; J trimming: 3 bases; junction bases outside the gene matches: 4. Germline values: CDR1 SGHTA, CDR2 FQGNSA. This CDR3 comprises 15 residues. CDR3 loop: CASSILAGYYNEQFF. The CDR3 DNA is TGTGCCAGCAGCATACTAGCGGGATACTACAATGAGCAGTTCTTC.

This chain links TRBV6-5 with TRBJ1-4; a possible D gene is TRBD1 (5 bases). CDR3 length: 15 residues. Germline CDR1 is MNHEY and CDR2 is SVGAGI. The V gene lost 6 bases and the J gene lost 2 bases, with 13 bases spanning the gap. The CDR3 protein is CASSPLGGTNEKLFF. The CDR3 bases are TGTGCCAGCAGCCCTCTCGGGGGGACTAATGAAAAACTGTTTTTT.

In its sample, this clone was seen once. CDR3 protein: CASSQWGLAGEQFF. CDR3 coding DNA: TGCGCCAGCAGCCAATGGGGACTAGCGGGTGAGCAGTTCTTC. V usage is TRBV4-1 and J usage is TRBJ2-1, with TRBD2 matching 12 bases. Trimming at V came to 2 bases and at J to 9 bases, leaving 2 bases not matched to a gene. Germline assignment: CDR1 MGHRA and CDR2 YSYEKL. The CDR3 extends over 14 amino acids.